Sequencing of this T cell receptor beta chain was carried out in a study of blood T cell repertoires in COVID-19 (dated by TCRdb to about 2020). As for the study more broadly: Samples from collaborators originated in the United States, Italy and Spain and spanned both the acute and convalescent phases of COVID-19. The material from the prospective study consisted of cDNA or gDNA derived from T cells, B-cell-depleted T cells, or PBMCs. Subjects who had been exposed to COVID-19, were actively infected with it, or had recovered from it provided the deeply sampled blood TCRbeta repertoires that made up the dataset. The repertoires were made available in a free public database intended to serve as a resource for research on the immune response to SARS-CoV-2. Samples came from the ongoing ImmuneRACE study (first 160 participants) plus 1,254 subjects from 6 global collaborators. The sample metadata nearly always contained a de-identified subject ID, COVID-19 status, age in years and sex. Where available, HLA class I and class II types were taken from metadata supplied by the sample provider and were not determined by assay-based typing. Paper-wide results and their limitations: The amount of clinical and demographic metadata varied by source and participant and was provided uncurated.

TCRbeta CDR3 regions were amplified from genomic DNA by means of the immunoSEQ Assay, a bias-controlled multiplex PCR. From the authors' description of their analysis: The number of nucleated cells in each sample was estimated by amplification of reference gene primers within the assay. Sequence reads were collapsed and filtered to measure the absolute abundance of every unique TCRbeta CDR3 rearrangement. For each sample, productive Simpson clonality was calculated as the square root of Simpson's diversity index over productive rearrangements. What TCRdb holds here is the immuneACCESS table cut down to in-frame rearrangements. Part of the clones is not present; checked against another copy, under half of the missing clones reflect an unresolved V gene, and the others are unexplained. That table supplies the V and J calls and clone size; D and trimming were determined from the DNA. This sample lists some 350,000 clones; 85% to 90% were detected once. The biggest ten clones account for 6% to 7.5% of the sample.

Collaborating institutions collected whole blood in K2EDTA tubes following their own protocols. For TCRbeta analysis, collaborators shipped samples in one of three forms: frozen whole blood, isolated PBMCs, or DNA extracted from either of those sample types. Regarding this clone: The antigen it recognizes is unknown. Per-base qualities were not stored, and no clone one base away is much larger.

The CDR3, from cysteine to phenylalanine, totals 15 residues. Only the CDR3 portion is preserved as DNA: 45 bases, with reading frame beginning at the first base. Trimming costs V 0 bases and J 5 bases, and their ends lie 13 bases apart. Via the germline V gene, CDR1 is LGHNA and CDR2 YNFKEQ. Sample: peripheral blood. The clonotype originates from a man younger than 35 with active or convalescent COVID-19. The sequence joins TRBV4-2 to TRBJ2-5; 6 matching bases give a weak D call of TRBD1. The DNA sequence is TGTGCCAGCAGCCAAGAGGCCACAGGGTGGGAGACCCAGTACTTC. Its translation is CASSQEATGWETQYF.